The present entry profiles one T cell receptor beta chain with its context. The antigen is unknown. These data come from a study of cytomegalovirus exposure and HLA in healthy donors. The V end lost 0 bases, the J end lost 6 bases, and 5 bases lay between the germline ends. The CDR3 is 12 residues long. From germline, CDR1 is SGHAT and CDR2 FQNNGV. General study results and limits: Most of the TCR beta V segments (in an earlier analysis) were productive either about 87% or about 30% of the time. The study designated fewer than 200 TCR beta chains cytomegalovirus-associated. Indistinguishable V segments, including TRBV6-2 and TRBV6-3, were excluded.

13 Jbeta primers and 60 Vbeta primers were used for the PCR. Generated by immunoSEQ multiplex PCR, the TCRdb table keeps only in-frame clones and is missing some. The sample contains approximately 240,000 clones, 70% to 85% of which appear only once. Sequenced input: PBMCs. The chain couples TRBV11-2 to TRBJ1-2; TRBD1 is a possible D gene (5 bases). This TCR was sampled from a woman in her forties in good health and CMV-seronegative. The CDR3 DNA sequence: TGTGCCAGCAGCTTAGAGGGGCATGGCTACACCTTC. It yields the protein CASSLEGHGYTF. Full variable domain (missing parts from reference TRBV11-2 and TRBJ1-2): EAGVAQSPRYKIIEKRQSVAFWCNPISGHATLYWYQQILGQGPKLLIQFQNNGVVDDSQLPKDRFSAERLKGVDSTLKIQPAKLEDSAVYLCASSLEGHGYTFGSGTRLTVV.